This TCR beta chain was identified during a study of CD8+ T cells in alopecia areata. V gave up 3 bases and J gave up 2 bases, with 10 bases separating them. The CDR3 spans 14 residues. CDR1 is SEHNR, CDR2 FQNEAQ, per germline (reference sequence). Individuals with alopecia areata gave both lesional scalp punch biopsies and peripheral blood for collection. This clone was seen only a few times. Once RNA had been extracted, it was reverse transcribed into cDNA to act as the sequencing template. The data were produced by immunoSEQ multiplex PCR, yet TCRdb's version contains in-frame clones alone and is incomplete. The sample lists 60,000 to 70,000 clones; 40% to 50% were seen once.

The chain combines TRBV7-9 with TRBJ1-2; D perhaps matches TRBD1 (5 bases). This receptor was taken from a human donor with alopecia areata. The specimen was CD8+ T cells sorted from blood, collected at week 0. The CDR3 is CASSLGSGNYGYTF. In DNA, the CDR3 is TGTGCCAGCAGCTTGGGGTCAGGGAACTATGGCTACACCTTC.